Listed below are T cell receptor beta chains from one sample, sequenced in a study of blood T cell repertoires in COVID-19. Method: immunoSEQ multiplex PCR; TCRdb's copy keeps in-frame clones and lacks some. The sample lists tens of thousands of clones, more than 75% seen once, with about 15% in the top ten. The sequencing input was peripheral blood. All receptors derive from a human donor in a cohort sampled during active COVID-19. CDR3s include the opening cysteine and the closing phenylalanine or tryptophan. Fields, in order: D gene, J gene, V gene, clone size, CDR3 protein, CDR3 DNA. A D gene is named only where the DNA matches it firmly. Size is omitted from some rows. Given values are once, few, many or a class for expanded clones.

.	TRBJ2-1	TRBV20-1	.	CSASGPGLYYNEQFF	TGCAGTGCTAGTGGTCCAGGACTATACTACAATGAGCAGTTCTTC
TRBD2	TRBJ2-3	TRBV6-2/TRBV6-3	.	CASSRGLAGSTDTQYF	TGTGCCAGCAGCCGTGGACTAGCGGGGAGCACAGATACGCAGTATTTT
.	TRBJ2-1	TRBV2	.	CASSGGLDNEQFF	TGTGCCAGCAGTGGAGGACTTGACAATGAGCAGTTCTTC
TRBD1	TRBJ1-4	TRBV18	.	CASSRRDRATNEKLFF	TGTGCCAGCTCTCGCCGGGACAGGGCAACTAATGAAAAACTGTTTTTT
.	TRBJ2-1	TRBV7-9	.	CASSFRGWNNEQFF	TGTGCCAGCAGCTTCCGGGGGTGGAACAATGAGCAGTTCTTC
TRBD1	TRBJ2-3	TRBV5-1	.	CASSQTGENTQYF	TGCGCCAGCAGCCAGACAGGGGAGAATACGCAGTATTTT
.	TRBJ2-2	TRBV27	.	CASSIYKNPTGELFF	TGTGCCAGCAGCATCTATAAGAACCCCACCGGGGAGCTGTTTTTT
.	TRBJ2-2	TRBV9	.	CASSDRGGMAGELFF	TGTGCCAGCAGTGACCGGGGCGGGATGGCCGGGGAGCTGTTTTTT
TRBD2	TRBJ2-7	TRBV3-1/TRBV3-2	.	CASSPGWTSFFYEQYF	TGTGCCAGCAGCCCCGGCTGGACTAGCTTCTTCTACGAGCAGTACTTC
.	TRBJ2-7	TRBV10-3	.	CASPKRAPNEQYF	TGTGCCAGCCCAAAGCGGGCCCCTAACGAGCAGTACTTC
.	TRBJ2-3	TRBV3-1/TRBV3-2	.	CASSERGQVTDTQYF	TGTGCCAGCAGCGAAAGGGGCCAGGTCACAGATACGCAGTATTTT
.	TRBJ2-7	TRBV4-3	few	CASSPDTAGEQYF	TGCGCCAGCAGCCCGGACACGGCGGGGGAGCAGTACTTC
.	TRBJ2-3	TRBV6-6	.	CASSPPLLTDTQYF	TGTGCCAGCAGTCCTCCTCTCCTCACAGATACGCAGTATTTT
TRBD2	TRBJ2-1	TRBV19	.	CASSLGRGGEQFF	TGTGCCAGTAGCCTAGGGAGGGGAGGAGAGCAGTTCTTC
TRBD2	TRBJ2-3	TRBV2	medium-sized	CASSQDAGGGTDTQYF	TGTGCCAGCAGTCAAGACGCGGGAGGAGGCACAGATACGCAGTATTTT
.	TRBJ1-1	TRBV7-9	.	CASSPQGRGEAFF	TGTGCCAGCAGCCCGCAGGGGCGAGGTGAAGCTTTCTTT
.	TRBJ1-2	TRBV4-3	.	CASSQGAGAYGYTF	TGCGCCAGCAGCCAAGGGGCAGGGGCCTATGGCTACACCTTC
.	TRBJ2-5	TRBV10-3	.	CAISEYRQETQYF	TGTGCCATCAGTGAATACAGACAAGAGACCCAGTACTTC
TRBD2	TRBJ2-3	TRBV10-2	once	CASGPRTLAGSTDTQYF	TGCGCCAGCGGACCCAGGACTCTAGCGGGGAGCACAGATACGCAGTATTTT
.	TRBJ2-1	TRBV29-1	few	CSVDGPIGNEQFF	TGCAGCGTTGATGGTCCGATCGGCAATGAGCAGTTCTTC
.	TRBJ1-2	TRBV4-2	.	CASSQARHLSGGYTF	TGTGCCAGCAGCCAAGCCCGACACCTCTCGGGGGGCTACACCTTC
.	TRBJ1-5	TRBV5-5	.	CASSFTGTVYSNQPQHF	TGTGCCAGCAGCTTTACCGGGACTGTATATAGCAATCAGCCCCAGCATTTT
TRBD2	TRBJ2-1	TRBV29-1	once	CSVEVGLAGVKGSYNEQFF	TGCAGCGTTGAGGTCGGACTAGCGGGAGTTAAAGGGTCCTACAATGAGCAGTTCTTC
TRBD1	TRBJ2-2	TRBV5-1	.	CASSLRTGAGELFF	TGCGCCAGCAGCTTACGAACAGGGGCCGGGGAGCTGTTTTTT
TRBD2	TRBJ2-3	TRBV5-8	.	CASSAGGPDTQYF	TGTGCCAGCAGCGCGGGGGGCCCAGATACGCAGTATTTT
.	TRBJ2-5	TRBV12-3/TRBV12-4	.	CASSRGYQETQYF	TGTGCCAGCAGTCGAGGGTACCAAGAGACCCAGTACTTC
TRBD1	TRBJ1-5	TRBV29-1	.	CSVQGQGDQPQHF	TGCAGCGTTCAAGGACAGGGGGATCAGCCCCAGCATTTT
TRBD2	TRBJ2-5	TRBV6-5	few	CASTPGLAGVKTQYF	TGTGCCAGCACCCCGGGACTAGCGGGGGTAAAGACCCAGTACTTC
.	TRBJ2-4	TRBV27	.	CASSLLRDTNIQYF	TGTGCCAGCAGCTTACTCCGGGACACAAACATTCAGTACTTC
.	TRBJ1-4	TRBV3-1/TRBV3-2	.	CASIEGMDEKLFF	TGTGCCAGCATTGAGGGAATGGATGAAAAACTGTTTTTT
.	TRBJ1-1	TRBV6-1	.	CASSEMGGNTEAFF	TGTGCCAGCAGTGAAATGGGGGGGAACACTGAAGCTTTCTTT
.	TRBJ2-7	TRBV4-1	.	CASSQDLGHLAEQYF	TGCGCCAGCAGCCAAGATTTGGGACATCTGGCCGAGCAGTACTTC
TRBD1	TRBJ1-2	TRBV27	.	CASRGQGPYGYTF	TGTGCCAGCCGGGGACAGGGACCCTATGGCTACACCTTC
TRBD1	TRBJ1-6	TRBV30	.	CAWSRTGGYSPLHF	TGTGCCTGGAGCCGGACAGGGGGATATTCACCCCTCCACTTT
.	TRBJ2-3	TRBV6-6	.	CASSQGKGAGFSSTDTQYF	TGTGCCAGCAGTCAGGGGAAGGGAGCGGGATTCTCCAGCACAGATACGCAGTATTTT
TRBD1	TRBJ2-7	TRBV5-6	few	CASSSRTGEQYF	TGTGCCAGCAGCTCCCGGACAGGTGAGCAGTACTTC
TRBD1	TRBJ1-1	TRBV7-8	.	CASSRLGPLQGTGNTEAFF	TGTGCCAGCAGCCGATTAGGGCCTTTACAGGGGACAGGGAACACTGAAGCTTTCTTT
.	TRBJ1-1	TRBV6-5	.	CATYSSRGYTEAFF	TGTGCCACTTACTCGTCCCGGGGTTACACTGAAGCTTTCTTT
TRBD1	TRBJ2-3	TRBV27	.	CASSFGPPGQGAIDTQYF	TGTGCCAGCAGTTTCGGACCCCCGGGACAGGGGGCTATCGATACGCAGTATTTT
TRBD1	TRBJ1-1	TRBV29-1	.	CSVSPGQGTPEAFF	TGCAGCGTTTCTCCGGGACAGGGGACACCTGAAGCTTTCTTT
TRBD1	TRBJ1-1	TRBV2	.	CASRALPGQGLNTEAFF	TGTGCCAGCAGAGCACTTCCGGGACAGGGCCTGAACACTGAAGCTTTCTTT
TRBD1	TRBJ2-3	TRBV4-1	.	CASSLTQGADTQYF	TGCGCCAGCAGCCTCACACAGGGGGCAGATACGCAGTATTTT
.	TRBJ1-6	TRBV4-1	.	CASSQVDMGSVNSPLHF	TGCGCCAGCAGCCAAGTGGATATGGGCTCTGTTAATTCACCCCTCCACTTT
TRBD1	TRBJ2-5	TRBV7-9	once	CASSHGQGQETQYF	TGTGCCAGCAGCCATGGACAGGGGCAAGAGACCCAGTACTTC
.	TRBJ2-7	TRBV27	.	CASSLPPPPLTGRRYEQYF	TGTGCCAGCAGTCTACCCCCCCCTCCGCTGACAGGGAGGCGGTACGAGCAGTACTTC
.	TRBJ2-7	TRBV12-3/TRBV12-4	.	CASSLQYEQYF	TGTGCCAGCAGTTTACAGTACGAGCAGTACTTC
TRBD1	TRBJ1-2	TRBV3-1/TRBV3-2	once	CASSPRDSKFYGYTF	TGTGCCAGCAGCCCTAGGGACAGCAAATTCTATGGCTACACCTTC
.	TRBJ1-4	TRBV2	.	CASTLQGSGEKLFF	TGTGCCAGCACCCTACAGGGAAGTGGAGAAAAACTGTTTTTT
TRBD2	TRBJ2-3	TRBV24-1	few	CAVVTSGGADTQYF	TGTGCCGTTGTAACTAGCGGGGGGGCCGATACGCAGTATTTT
.	TRBJ1-1	TRBV5-6	.	CASSPPVGGTEAFF	TGTGCCAGCAGCCCCCCAGTCGGCGGCACTGAAGCTTTCTTT
TRBD2	TRBJ2-7	TRBV5-1	.	CASGTGPSGRTSSYEQYF	TGCGCCAGCGGAACCGGACCTAGCGGCCGGACCTCCTCCTACGAGCAGTACTTC
.	TRBJ1-2	TRBV4-1	.	CASSQERGNYGYTF	TGCGCCAGCAGCCAAGAAAGGGGTAACTATGGCTACACCTTC
TRBD1	TRBJ1-1	TRBV19	few	CASSETGDTEAFF	TGTGCCAGTAGTGAGACAGGGGACACTGAAGCTTTCTTT
TRBD2	TRBJ2-3	TRBV7-9	.	CASSSSGRAAYTDTQYF	TGTGCCAGCAGCTCTAGCGGGAGGGCGGCGTACACAGATACGCAGTATTTT
.	TRBJ2-7	TRBV6-2/TRBV6-3	.	CASSYLGPGQVRYEQYF	TGTGCCAGCAGTTACTTAGGTCCGGGACAAGTCCGCTACGAGCAGTACTTC
TRBD2	TRBJ2-7	TRBV12-3/TRBV12-4	.	CASSRGGTYEQYF	TGTGCCAGCAGTCGCGGGGGAACCTACGAGCAGTACTTC